This T cell receptor (beta chain) stems from a study of blood T cell repertoires in COVID-19. Sequencing used immunoSEQ multiplex PCR; TCRdb keeps in-frame clones, though not all of them. The table lists roughly 150,000 clones, about 74% of them singletons. CDR1 is SGHTA and CDR2 is FQGNSA in the germline V gene. After removal of 3 bases from V and 2 bases from J, the junction contained 8 bases not matched to a gene. The CDR3 is 16 amino acids. The V call is TRBV7-2, the J call TRBJ2-7; TRBD1 aligns across 9 bases. The clonotype was recovered from a man aged 60-69 years with acute or convalescent COVID-19. The specimen was peripheral blood. DNA for the CDR3: TGTGCCAGCAGCTTTGGTTTAGGGACAGGGACCTACGAGCAGTACTTC. Its translation: CASSFGLGTGTYEQYF.